This T cell receptor beta chain is from a study of T-cell memory formation after mild COVID-19. Study-wide background: Most TCR clusters belonged to a single donor. Notes on the study in general: CD4+ bias marked clones expanding day 15 to 37, unlike balanced contracting clones. CD4+ contracting clones lay mainly in CM and EM, CD8+ ones in EMRA. Several responding clones turned up in pre-infection memory, indicating that cross-reactive memory may have taken part.

The CDR3 totals 14 residues. The J segment lost 7 bases and the V segment lost 4 bases, leaving 9 bases of the junction unmatched. Per the germline V gene, CDR1 is SGHRS and CDR2 is YFSETQ. On this clonotype itself: What it binds is not known.

Using its own MiXCR run on the 5' RACE reads, TCRdb lists one record per CDR3 protein. The sample includes about 560,000 distinct CDR3 sequences, less than 25% seen only once; the top ten take roughly 8.1%. This TCR derives from an adult woman who had mild COVID-19 (a few samples of this study predate the infection). Cell type and time point are not known. The sequenced sample consisted of PBMCs or a T cell subset sorted from them (not recorded which). The rearrangement uses TRBV5-1 and TRBJ1-1, with 8 bases aligning to TRBD1. The CDR3 loop reads CASSPRAGGGEAFF. The CDR3 DNA reads TGCGCCAGCAGCCCCCGGGCAGGGGGCGGTGAAGCTTTCTTT.